This T cell receptor (beta chain) originates from a study of T cell repertoires in cytomegalovirus infection. Looking at the study overall: Recently identified HLA-C-restricted CMV epitopes and well-studied HLA-B-restricted CMV epitopes were used by the study. Public TCR beta signatures were indicative of both CMV infection and a matching HLA type. Findings and limits, study-wide: CMV-specific HLA-C-restricted TCR beta clonotypes dominated the ex vivo response. The cumulative frequency of public TCR beta families distinguished individuals who carried CMV together with the relevant HLA.

Remarks on this clonotype: Antigen: not known.

Trimming shortened V by 3 bases and J by 0 bases, and 6 bases separated the two germline ends. The CDR3 has 14 residues. Looked up from germline, CDR1 is LNHDA and CDR2 is SQIVND (reference sequence). One entry per CDR3 protein results from TCRdb running MiXCR on the reads. The sample consists of around 710,000 distinct CDR3 sequences, approximately 32% of them appearing once. The receptor was isolated from a human donor in good health (CMV status not recorded). Some clones in this sample may be carry-over from other donors' samples. Specimen: cultured CD8+ T cells from PBMCs, collected from culture after CMV antigen stimulation. V is TRBV19 and J is TRBJ1-3; D is unresolved. This CDR3 reads CASSISSSGNTIYF. CDR3 bases: TGTGCCAGTAGTATCTCCAGCTCTGGAAACACCATATATTTT.